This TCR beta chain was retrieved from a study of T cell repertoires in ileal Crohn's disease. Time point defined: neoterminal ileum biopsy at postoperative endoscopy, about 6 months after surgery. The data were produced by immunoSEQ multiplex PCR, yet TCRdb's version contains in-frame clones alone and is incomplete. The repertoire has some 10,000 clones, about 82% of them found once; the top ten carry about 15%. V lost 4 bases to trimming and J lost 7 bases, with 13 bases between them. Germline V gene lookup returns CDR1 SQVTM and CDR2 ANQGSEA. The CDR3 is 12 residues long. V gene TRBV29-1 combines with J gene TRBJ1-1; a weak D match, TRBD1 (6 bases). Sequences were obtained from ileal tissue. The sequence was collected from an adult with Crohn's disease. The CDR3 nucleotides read TGCAGCGTTGCAGGGGAGCCCTTTGAAGCTTTCTTT. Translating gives CSVAGEPFEAFF.